Included here is one T cell receptor beta chain sequence, with context. Antigen unknown. This table comes from immunoSEQ multiplex PCR, and its TCRdb copy is limited to in-frame clones, with some not included. The sample gives fewer than 20,000 clones, about three quarters of which show up once; approximately 30% is in the top ten. Once isolated by positive magnetic bead selection, the CD4+ and CD8+ cells had their purity checked by flow cytometry. This sample is part of a study of somatic mutations in cytotoxic T cells in rheumatoid arthritis. Study context: Peripheral blood samples of more than 25 ml EDTA were taken from patients directly after diagnosis and before treatment. Study outcomes and limitations: The authors did not know the antigen targets of the expanded CD8+ clones.

V gave up 3 bases and J gave up 3 bases; unmatched junction bases: 6. The germline V gene has CDR1 MNHNS and CDR2 SASEGT. This CDR3 contains 15 residues. Material: CD8+ T cells sorted from blood. This chain connects TRBV6-1 to TRBJ1-2, with 8 bases identical to TRBD1. The TCR comes from an adult with rheumatoid arthritis. Here the CDR3 reads CASSDWDRWYYGYTF. DNA for the CDR3: TGTGCCAGCAGTGACTGGGACAGGTGGTACTATGGCTACACCTTC.